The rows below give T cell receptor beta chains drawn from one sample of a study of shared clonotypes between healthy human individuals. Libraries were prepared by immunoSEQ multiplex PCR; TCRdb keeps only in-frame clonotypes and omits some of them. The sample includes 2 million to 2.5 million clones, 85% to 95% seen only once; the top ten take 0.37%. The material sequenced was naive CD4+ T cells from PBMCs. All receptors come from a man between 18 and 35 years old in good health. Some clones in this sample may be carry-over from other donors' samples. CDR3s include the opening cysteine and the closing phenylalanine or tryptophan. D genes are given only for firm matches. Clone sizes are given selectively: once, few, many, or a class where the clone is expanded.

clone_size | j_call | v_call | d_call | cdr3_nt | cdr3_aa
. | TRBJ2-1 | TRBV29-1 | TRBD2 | TGCAGCGTTGTCGGCGGGAGGAAGTACAATGAGCAGTTCTTC | CSVVGGRKYNEQFF
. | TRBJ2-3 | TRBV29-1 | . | TGCAGCGTTGAGGGTACCACAGATACGCAGTATTTT | CSVEGTTDTQYF
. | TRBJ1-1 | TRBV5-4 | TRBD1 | TGTGCCAGCAGCACGGGACAGATTAACACTGAAGCTTTCTTT | CASSTGQINTEAFF
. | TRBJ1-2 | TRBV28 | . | TGTGCCAGCAGTTCGGGACCCGTGGGCTACACCTTC | CASSSGPVGYTF
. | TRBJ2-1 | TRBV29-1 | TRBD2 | TGCAGCGTATCGGACGGGACTAACAATGAGCAGTTCTTC | CSVSDGTNNEQFF
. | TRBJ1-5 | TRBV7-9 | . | TGTGCCAGCAGCTTAGCGGGAGCGGTTTGGTCAGCCCAGCATTTT | CASSLAGAVWSAQHF
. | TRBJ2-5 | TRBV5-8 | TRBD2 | TGTGCCAGCAGCTGGGGCACCGGGACTAGCGGGAGGATGAGAGAGACCCAGTACTTC | CASSWGTGTSGRMRETQYF
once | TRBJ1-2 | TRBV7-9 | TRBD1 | TGTGCCAGCAGCTTAGGGGGACAGGGGAATGGCTACACCTTC | CASSLGGQGNGYTF
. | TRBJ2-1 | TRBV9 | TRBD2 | TGTGCCAGCACGGCTCGAGCGGGAGTATCCTACAATGAGCAGTTCTTC | CASTARAGVSYNEQFF
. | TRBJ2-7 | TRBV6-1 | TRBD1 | TGTGCCAGCAGTGAAACGTACAGGGGGCCGTTTTTAACCTACGAGCAGTACTTC | CASSETYRGPFLTYEQYF
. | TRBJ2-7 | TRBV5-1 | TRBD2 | TGCGCCAGCGGACCGAGACTAGCGGGATCCGAGCAGTACTTC | CASGPRLAGSEQYF